Listed here are 10 T cell receptor beta chains from one sample, sequenced in a study of blood T cells in healthy people across ages. Primers used in a second PCR of roughly 6 to 12 cycles were a sample-barcoded 5' primer and a J-beta primer mix. TCRdb reprocessed the 5' RACE reads with MiXCR, giving one entry per CDR3 protein. This sample has 700,000 to 900,000 distinct CDR3 sequences, with roughly 50% found just once. The sequencing input was blood. Receptors were obtained from a man older than 75 in good health.

This clonotype was observed a few times. The V call is TRBV6-1, the J call TRBJ1-4, with TRBD1 identical over 9 bases. V gave up 3 bases and J gave up 8 bases; unmatched junction bases: 10. The germline CDR1 and CDR2 sequences are MNHNS and SASEGT. The CDR3 is 16 residues long. The CDR3 DNA reads as TGTGCCAGCAGTGATAATACCGGGACAGGGCTGGAAAAACTGTTTTTT. The encoded protein is CASSDNTGTGLEKLFF.

The rearrangement joins TRBV20-1 to TRBJ2-5; D unresolved. The last part of the DNA fits TRBJ2-7 better; the J call may be wrong. CDR1 and CDR2 (germline): DFQATT, SNEGSKA (reference sequence). CDR3 length equals 12 residues. The CDR3 loop reads CSARDPGPEQYF. The CDR3 coding sequence is TGCAGTGCTAGAGACCCGGGCCCCGAGCAGTACTTC.

The chain carries TRBV21-1 and TRBJ1-1; TRBD1, the D gene given by the table, was not confirmed from the DNA. TRBV21-1 represents a pseudogene. The CDR3 runs 15 residues. This CDR3 is CASSKDRGPAAEAFF. CDR3 coding DNA: TGTGCCAGCAGCAAAGACCGGGGGCCGGCGGCTGAAGCTTTCTTT.

V and J are TRBV6-6 and TRBJ1-1; TRBD1 agrees at 9 bases. The V gene's germline CDR1 is MNHNY and CDR2 SVGAGI (reference sequence). With 6 bases clipped from V and 2 bases from J, the junction kept 10 bases outside the gene matches. CDR3 length: 16 amino acids. The CDR3 reads CASRATGTGTNTEAFF. The CDR3, as DNA: TGTGCCAGCAGGGCGACCGGGACAGGGACTAACACTGAAGCTTTCTTT.

This clonotype showed up many times. CDR3 in amino acids: CASSRDYSYEQYF. DNA of the CDR3: TGCGCCAGCAGCCGGGACTACTCCTACGAGCAGTACTTC. This chain joins TRBV10-2 and TRBJ2-7, with 7 positions matching TRBD2. The ends lost 6 bases at V and 0 bases at J; junction bases unmatched: 2. Germline V gene lookup returns CDR1 WSHSY and CDR2 SAAADI. There are 13 residues in the CDR3.

This clonotype turned up a few times. The rearrangement uses TRBV24-1 and TRBJ2-1; maybe TRBD1 (5 bases). The CDR3 contains 17 residues. Trimming removed 2 bases at V and 1 base at J, with 14 bases between. The V gene's germline CDR1 is KGHDR and CDR2 SFDVKD. CDR3 in DNA: TGTGCCACCAGTGATTCATGGGGCGGAGTATCCTACAATGAGCAGTTCTTC. Its protein product is CATSDSWGGVSYNEQFF.

The genes are TRBV24-1 and TRBJ2-5; D unclear. V gave up 0 bases and J gave up 5 bases, with 9 bases separating them. CDR1 and CDR2 from the germline V gene are KGHDR and SFDVKD. This CDR3 is built from 14 residues. The CDR3 region is CATSDLGWPETQYF. CDR3 nucleotides: TGTGCCACCAGTGATTTGGGCTGGCCGGAGACCCAGTACTTC.

The V call is TRBV2, the J call TRBJ1-6, with D possibly matching TRBD1 (6 bases). There are 14 residues in the CDR3. The ends were cut back, 6 bases at V and 9 bases at J, with 15 bases in the middle. Germline values: CDR1 SNHLY, CDR2 FYNNEI. CDR3: CASSPEGGPSPLHF. DNA for the CDR3: TGTGCCAGCAGCCCTGAGGGGGGACCTTCACCCCTCCACTTT.

The gene calls are TRBV7-6 and TRBJ1-1, with D possibly matching TRBD1 (5 bases). The ends were cut back, 0 bases at V and 9 bases at J, with 11 bases in the middle. Germline lookup yields CDR1 SGHVS and CDR2 FNYEAQ. The CDR3 is made up of 13 amino acids. The CDR3 is CASSLARVDKAFF. The DNA of the CDR3 is TGTGCCAGCAGCTTAGCCAGGGTGGATAAAGCTTTCTTT.

This clonotype was observed a few times. The rearrangement links TRBV5-1 to TRBJ1-2; no firm D call. V shed 4 bases and J shed 8 bases, with 24 bases lying between them. CDR1 is SGHRS and CDR2 is YFSETQ in the germline V gene. The CDR3 runs to 16 residues. CDR3 in DNA: TGCGCCAGCAGCCCGGACCAGGTGCCCTTTATGGGGGGCTACACCTTC. This translates into CASSPDQVPFMGGYTF.